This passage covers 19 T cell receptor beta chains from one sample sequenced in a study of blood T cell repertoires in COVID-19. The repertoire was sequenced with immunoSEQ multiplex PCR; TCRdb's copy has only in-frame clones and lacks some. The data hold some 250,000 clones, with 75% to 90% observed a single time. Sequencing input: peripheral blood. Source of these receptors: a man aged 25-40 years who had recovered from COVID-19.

CDR3 nucleotides: TGTGCCAGCAGCTTAGCCAGCTACAATGAGCAGTTCTTC. Translation gives CASSLASYNEQFF. The genes are TRBV7-9 and TRBJ2-1; no clear D. The germline V gene has CDR1 SEHNR and CDR2 FQNEAQ (reference sequence). Trimming took off 0 bases at V and 3 bases at J, with 3 bases between the two ends. The CDR3 covers 13 residues.

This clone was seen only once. The CDR3 here is CASSWGPNTGELFF. DNA for the CDR3: TGTGCCAGCAGTTGGGGGCCGAACACCGGGGAGCTGTTTTTT. The V call is TRBV6-5, the J call TRBJ2-2; TRBD1 is a possible D gene (6 bases). There are 14 residues in the CDR3. Looked up from germline, CDR1 is MNHEY and CDR2 is SVGAGI. Deletions cut 4 bases from V and 0 bases from J, with 6 bases between.

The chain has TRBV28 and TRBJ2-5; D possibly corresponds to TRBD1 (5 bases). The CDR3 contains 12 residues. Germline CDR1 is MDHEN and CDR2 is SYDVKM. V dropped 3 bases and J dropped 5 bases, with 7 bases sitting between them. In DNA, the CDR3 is TGTGCCAGCAGTTTGGGGCAGGAGACCCAGTACTTC. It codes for CASSLGQETQYF.

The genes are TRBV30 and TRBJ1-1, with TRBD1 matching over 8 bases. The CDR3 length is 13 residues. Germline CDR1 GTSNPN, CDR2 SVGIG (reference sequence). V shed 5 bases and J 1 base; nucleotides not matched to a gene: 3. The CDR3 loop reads CAWDRGTNTEAFF. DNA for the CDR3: TGTGCCTGGGACAGGGGCACGAACACTGAAGCTTTCTTT.

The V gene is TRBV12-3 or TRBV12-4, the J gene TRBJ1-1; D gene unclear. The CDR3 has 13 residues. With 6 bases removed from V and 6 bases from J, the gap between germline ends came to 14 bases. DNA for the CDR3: TGTGCCAGCAGCCCTTCGGGTCGGGCTGAAGCTTTCTTT. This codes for CASSPSGRAEAFF.

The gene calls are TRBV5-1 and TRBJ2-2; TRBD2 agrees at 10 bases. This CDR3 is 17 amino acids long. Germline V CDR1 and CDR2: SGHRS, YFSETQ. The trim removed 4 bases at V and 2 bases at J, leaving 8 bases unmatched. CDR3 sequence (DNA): TGCGCCAGCAGCCCGGGCCTAGCGGGGGCTAACACCGGGGAGCTGTTTTTT. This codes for CASSPGLAGANTGELFF. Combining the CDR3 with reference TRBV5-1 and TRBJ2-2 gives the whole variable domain KAGVTQTPRYLIKTRGQQVTLSCSPISGHRSVSWYQQTPGQGLQFLFEYFSETQRNKGNFPGRFSGRQFSNSRSEMNVSTLELGDSALYLCASSPGLAGANTGELFFGEGSRLTVL.

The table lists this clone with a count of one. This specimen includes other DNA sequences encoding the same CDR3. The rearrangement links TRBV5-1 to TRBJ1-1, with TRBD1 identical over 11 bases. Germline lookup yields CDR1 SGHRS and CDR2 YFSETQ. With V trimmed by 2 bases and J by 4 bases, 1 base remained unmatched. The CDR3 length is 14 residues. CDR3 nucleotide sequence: TGCGCCAGCAGCTTTGGGACAGGGGGCACTGAAGCTTTCTTT. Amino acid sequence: CASSFGTGGTEAFF.

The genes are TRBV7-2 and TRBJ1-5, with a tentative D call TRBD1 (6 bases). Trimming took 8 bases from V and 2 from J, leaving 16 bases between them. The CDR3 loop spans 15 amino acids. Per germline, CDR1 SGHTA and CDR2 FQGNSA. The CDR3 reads CASGRDRTGNQPQHF. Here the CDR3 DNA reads TGTGCCAGCGGTAGAGACAGGACCGGCAATCAGCCCCAGCATTTT.

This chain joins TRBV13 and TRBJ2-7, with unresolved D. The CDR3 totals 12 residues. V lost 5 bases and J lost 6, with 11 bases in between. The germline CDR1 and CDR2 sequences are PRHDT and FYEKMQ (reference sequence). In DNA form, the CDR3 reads TGTGCCAGCAGCCCGTCCCCGGGCGAGCAGTACTTC. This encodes CASSPSPGEQYF. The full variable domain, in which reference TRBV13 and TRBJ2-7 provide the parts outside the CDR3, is AAGVIQSPRHLIKEKRETATLKCYPIPRHDTVYWYQQGPGQDPQFLISFYEKMQSDKGSIPDRFSAQQFSDYHSELNMSSLELGDSALYFCASSPSPGEQYFGPGTRLTVT.

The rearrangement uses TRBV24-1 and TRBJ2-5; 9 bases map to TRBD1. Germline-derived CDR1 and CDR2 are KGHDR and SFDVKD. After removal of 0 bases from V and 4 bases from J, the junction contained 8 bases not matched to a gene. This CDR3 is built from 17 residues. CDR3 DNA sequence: TGTGCCACCAGTGATTTGGGGACAGGGTCAGCTAGAGAGACCCAGTACTTC. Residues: CATSDLGTGSARETQYF.

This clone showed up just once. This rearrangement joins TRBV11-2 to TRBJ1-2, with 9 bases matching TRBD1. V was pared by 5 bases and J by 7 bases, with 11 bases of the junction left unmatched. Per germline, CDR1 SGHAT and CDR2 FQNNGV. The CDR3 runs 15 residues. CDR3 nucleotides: TGTGCCAGCAGCGCGTACAGGGGGCGCGGGCGTGGCTACACCTTC. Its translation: CASSAYRGRGRGYTF.

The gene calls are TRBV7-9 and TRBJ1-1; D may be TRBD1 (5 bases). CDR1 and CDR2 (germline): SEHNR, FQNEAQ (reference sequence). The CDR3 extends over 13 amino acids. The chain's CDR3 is CGPGGGANTEAFF. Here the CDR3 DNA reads TGTGGACCCGGCGGGGGAGCGAACACTGAAGCTTTCTTT.

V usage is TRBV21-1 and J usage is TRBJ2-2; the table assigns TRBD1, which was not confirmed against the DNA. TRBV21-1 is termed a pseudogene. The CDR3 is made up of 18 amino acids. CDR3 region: CASSKAHRRTGSTGELFF. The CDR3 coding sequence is TGTGCCAGCAGCAAAGCCCATCGAAGGACAGGGAGCACCGGGGAGCTGTTTTTT.

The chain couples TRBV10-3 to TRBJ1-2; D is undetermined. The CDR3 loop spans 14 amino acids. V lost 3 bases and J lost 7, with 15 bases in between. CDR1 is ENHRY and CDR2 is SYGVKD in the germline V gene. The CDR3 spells CAISDAPRVSGYTF. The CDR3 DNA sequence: TGTGCCATCAGTGACGCCCCTCGGGTTTCTGGCTACACCTTC.

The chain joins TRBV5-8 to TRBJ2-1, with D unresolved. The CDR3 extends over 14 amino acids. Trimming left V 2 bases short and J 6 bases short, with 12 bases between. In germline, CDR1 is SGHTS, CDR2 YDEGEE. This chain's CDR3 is CASSLFMSRNEQFF. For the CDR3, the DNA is TGTGCCAGCAGCTTATTTATGAGTCGCAATGAGCAGTTCTTC.

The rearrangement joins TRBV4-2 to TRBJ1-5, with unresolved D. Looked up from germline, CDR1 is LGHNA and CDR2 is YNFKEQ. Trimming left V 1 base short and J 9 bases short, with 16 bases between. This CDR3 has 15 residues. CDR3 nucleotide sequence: TGTGCCAGCAGCCAAGGGGAGGACGGGCGGCGGCCCCAGCATTTT. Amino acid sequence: CASSQGEDGRRPQHF.

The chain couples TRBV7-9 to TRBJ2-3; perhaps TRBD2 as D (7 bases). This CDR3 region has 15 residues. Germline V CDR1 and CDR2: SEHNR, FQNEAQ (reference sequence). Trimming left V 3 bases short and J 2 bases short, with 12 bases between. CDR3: CASSFGGLITDTQYF. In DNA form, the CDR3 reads TGTGCCAGCAGCTTCGGGGGGCTCATCACAGATACGCAGTATTTT.

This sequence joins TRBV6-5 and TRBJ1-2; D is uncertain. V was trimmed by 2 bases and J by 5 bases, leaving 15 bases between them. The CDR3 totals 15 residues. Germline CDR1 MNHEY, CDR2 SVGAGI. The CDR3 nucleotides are TGTGCCAGCAGTTACGGTATTTGGGGAGAGTATGGCTACACCTTC. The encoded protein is CASSYGIWGEYGYTF.

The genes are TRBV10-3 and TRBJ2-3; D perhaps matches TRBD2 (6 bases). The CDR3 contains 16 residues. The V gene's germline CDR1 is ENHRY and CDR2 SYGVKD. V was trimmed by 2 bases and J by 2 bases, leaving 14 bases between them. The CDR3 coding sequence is TGTGCCATCAGTGAGAACGGGGGTTTCTACACAGATACGCAGTATTTT. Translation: CAISENGGFYTDTQYF.